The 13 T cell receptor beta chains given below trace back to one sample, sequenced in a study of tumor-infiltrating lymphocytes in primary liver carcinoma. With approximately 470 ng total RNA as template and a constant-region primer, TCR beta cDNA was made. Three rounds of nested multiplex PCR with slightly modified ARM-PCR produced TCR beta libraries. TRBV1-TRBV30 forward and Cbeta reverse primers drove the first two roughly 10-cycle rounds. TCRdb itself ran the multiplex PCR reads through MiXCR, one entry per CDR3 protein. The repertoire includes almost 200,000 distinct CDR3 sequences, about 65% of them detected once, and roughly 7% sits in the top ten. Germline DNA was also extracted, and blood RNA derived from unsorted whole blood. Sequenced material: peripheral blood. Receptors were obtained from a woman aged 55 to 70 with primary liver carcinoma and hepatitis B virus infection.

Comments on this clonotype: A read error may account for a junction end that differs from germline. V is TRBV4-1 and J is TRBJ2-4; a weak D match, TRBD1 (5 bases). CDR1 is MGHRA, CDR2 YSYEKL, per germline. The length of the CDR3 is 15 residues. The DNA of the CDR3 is TGCGCCTGCAGCTTTACAGGCCTAGTCAAAAACATTCAGTACTTC. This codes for CACSFTGLVKNIQYF.

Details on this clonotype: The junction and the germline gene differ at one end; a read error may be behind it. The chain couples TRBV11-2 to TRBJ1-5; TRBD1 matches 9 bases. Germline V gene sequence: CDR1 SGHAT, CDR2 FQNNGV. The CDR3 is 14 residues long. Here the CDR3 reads CASSWDRANQPQHF. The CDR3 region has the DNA TGCGCCAGCAGTTGGGACAGGGCCAATCAGCCCCAGCATTTC.

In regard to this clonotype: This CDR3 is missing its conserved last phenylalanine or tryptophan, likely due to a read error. CDR3 in amino acids: CASSLEEGGTDTQYL. In nucleotides, the CDR3 is TGTGCCAGCAGTCTAGAGGAGGGAGGCACAGATACGCAGTATTTA. The J gene is TRBJ2-3, the V gene TRBV11-2; the D gene is possibly TRBD2 (6 bases). The CDR3 is 15 residues long. The V end was cut by 6 bases, the J end by 1 base, with 14 bases between. CDR1 and CDR2 (germline): SGHAT, FQNNGV.

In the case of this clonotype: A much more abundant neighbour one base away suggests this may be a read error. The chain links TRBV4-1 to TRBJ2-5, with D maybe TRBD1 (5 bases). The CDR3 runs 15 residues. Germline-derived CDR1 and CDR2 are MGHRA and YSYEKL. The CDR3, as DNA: TGCGCCAGCATCCAAGAAGGCAGGGCTCAAGAGACCCAGTACTTC. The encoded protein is CASIQEGRAQETQYF.

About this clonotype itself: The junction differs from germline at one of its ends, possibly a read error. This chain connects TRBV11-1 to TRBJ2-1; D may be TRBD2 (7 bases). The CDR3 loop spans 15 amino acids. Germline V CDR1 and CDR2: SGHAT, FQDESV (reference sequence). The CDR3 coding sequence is TGTGTCAGCAGTTTAGGGGGGGCGACCTACAATGAGCAGTTCTTC. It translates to CVSSLGGATYNEQFF.

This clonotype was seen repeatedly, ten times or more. The CDR3 DNA follows: TGCGCCAGCAGCCAAGACCTAGGTTACAGGGGACTCTACGAGCAGTACTTC. This gives the protein CASSQDLGYRGLYEQYF. The gene calls are TRBV4-1 and TRBJ2-7; TRBD1 is a possible D gene (7 bases). CDR3 length equals 17 residues. Per the germline V gene, CDR1 is MGHRA and CDR2 is YSYEKL. Between the trimmed V and J ends, which lost 0 bases and 3 bases, there was a span of 18 bases.

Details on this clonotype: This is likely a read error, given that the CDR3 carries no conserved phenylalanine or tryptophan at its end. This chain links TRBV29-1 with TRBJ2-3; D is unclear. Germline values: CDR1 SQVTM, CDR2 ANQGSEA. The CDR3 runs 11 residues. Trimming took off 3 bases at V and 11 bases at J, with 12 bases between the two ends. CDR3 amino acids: CSVDSTYMQYL. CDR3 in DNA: TGCAGCGTTGATAGCACATATATGCAGTATTTA.

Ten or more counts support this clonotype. As DNA, the CDR3 is TGTGCAAGTCGCTTAGCGCCTAGCGGGAGCAGCGAGCAGTACTTC. Protein: CASRLAPSGSSEQYF. The chain has TRBV12-2 and TRBJ2-7. TRBV12-2 is a pseudogene locus. The CDR3 runs to 15 residues.

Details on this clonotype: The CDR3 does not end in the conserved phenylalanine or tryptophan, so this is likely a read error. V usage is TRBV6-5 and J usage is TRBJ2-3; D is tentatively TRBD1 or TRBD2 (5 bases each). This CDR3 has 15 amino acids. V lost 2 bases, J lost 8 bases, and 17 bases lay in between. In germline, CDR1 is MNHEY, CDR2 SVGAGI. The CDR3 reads CASSYRATGGGTQYY. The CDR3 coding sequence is TGTGCCAGCAGTTACCGGGCCACAGGAGGAGGTACGCAGTATTAT.

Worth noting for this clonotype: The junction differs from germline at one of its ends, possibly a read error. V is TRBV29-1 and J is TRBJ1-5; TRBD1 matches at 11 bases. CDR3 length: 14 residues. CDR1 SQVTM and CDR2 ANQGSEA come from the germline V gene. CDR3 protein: CIVAGQGADQPQHF. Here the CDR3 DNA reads TGCATCGTTGCAGGACAGGGGGCAGATCAACCCCAGCATTTT.

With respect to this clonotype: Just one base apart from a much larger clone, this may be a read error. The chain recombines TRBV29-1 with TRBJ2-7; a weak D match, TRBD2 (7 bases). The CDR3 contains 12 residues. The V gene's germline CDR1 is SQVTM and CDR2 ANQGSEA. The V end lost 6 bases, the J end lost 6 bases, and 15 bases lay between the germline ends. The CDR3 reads CSVLVGGGEQYF. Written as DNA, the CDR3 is TGCAGCGTACTAGTGGGAGGGGGCGAGCAGTACTTC.

The CDR3 DNA reads as TGTGCCAGCACCCGGGACAGGGGACCACAAGAGACCCAGTACTTC. Its protein is CASTRDRGPQETQYF. The chain is built from TRBV2 and TRBJ2-5; 10 bases fit TRBD1. V shed 7 bases, J shed 2 bases, and the junction held 7 bases outside the gene matches. Germline V CDR1 and CDR2: SNHLY, FYNNEI. This CDR3 has 15 amino acids. Together with reference TRBV2 and TRBJ2-5, the CDR3 gives the full variable domain: EPEVTQTPSHQVTQMGQEVILRCVPISNHLYFYWYRQILGQKVEFLVSFYNNEISEKSEIFDDQFSVERPDGSNFTLKIRSTKLEDSAMYFCASTRDRGPQETQYFGPGTRLLVL.

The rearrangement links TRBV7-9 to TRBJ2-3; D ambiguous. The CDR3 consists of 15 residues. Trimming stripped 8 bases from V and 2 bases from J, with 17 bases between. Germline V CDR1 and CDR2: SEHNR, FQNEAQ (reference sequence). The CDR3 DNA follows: TGTGCCAGCTGCCCCGGGTTGGCTATCACAGATACGCAGTATTTT. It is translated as CASCPGLAITDTQYF.